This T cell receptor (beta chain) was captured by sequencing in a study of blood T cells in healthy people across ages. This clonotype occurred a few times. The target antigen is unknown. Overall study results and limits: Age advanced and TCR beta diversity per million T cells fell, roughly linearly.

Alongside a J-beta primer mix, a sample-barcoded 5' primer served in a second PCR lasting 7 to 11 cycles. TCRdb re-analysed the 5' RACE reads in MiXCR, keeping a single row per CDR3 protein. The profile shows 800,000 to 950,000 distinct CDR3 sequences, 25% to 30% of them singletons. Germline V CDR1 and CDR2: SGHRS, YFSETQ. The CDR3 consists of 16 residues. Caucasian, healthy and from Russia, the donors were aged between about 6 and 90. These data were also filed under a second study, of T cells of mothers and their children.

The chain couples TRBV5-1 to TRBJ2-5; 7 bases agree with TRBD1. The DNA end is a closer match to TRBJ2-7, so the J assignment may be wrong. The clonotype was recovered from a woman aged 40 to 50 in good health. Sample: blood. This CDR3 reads CASSLQTGSIGNEQYF. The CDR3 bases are TGCGCCAGCAGCTTGCAGACAGGGAGTATCGGGAACGAGCAGTACTTC.